This TCR beta chain was identified during a study of cytomegalovirus exposure and HLA in healthy donors. Assay: immunoSEQ multiplex PCR; the TCRdb copy retains only in-frame clones and omits some. This table has about 120,000 clones, 85% appearing once. This clone occurred a few times. Germline lookup yields CDR1 SGHVS and CDR2 FNYEAQ. Between the trimmed V and J ends, which lost 1 base and 5 bases, there was a span of 15 bases. CDR3 length equals 16 residues. Material: PBMCs. V usage is TRBV7-6 and J usage is TRBJ1-5; tentatively, D is TRBD1 (6 bases). The receptor was derived from a woman in her twenties or thirties in good health and CMV-seronegative. The DNA for the CDR3 is TGTGCCAGCAGCTTAGGGCCAGGGGCGCTGGATCAGCCCCAGCATTTT. The encoded protein is CASSLGPGALDQPQHF.